One and the same sample provided the 20 T cell receptor beta chains below, sequenced in a study of CD8+CD57+ T cells in acquired aplastic anemia. The template for TCR beta VDJ and CDR3 sequence profiling was genomic DNA. Via MiXCR, TCRdb re-called the reads, giving one row per CDR3 protein. The sample records 100,000 to 150,000 distinct CDR3 sequences, 40% to 60% being singletons. The sample comprised sorted CD4+, CD8+, or CD8+CD57+ T cells (not recorded which) from PBMCs. The receptors stem from a human donor in good health, serving as a control.

As concerns this clonotype: The conserved final phenylalanine or tryptophan is absent from the CDR3, which likely points to a read error. This chain connects TRBV12-3 or TRBV12-4 to TRBJ1-2; maybe TRBD1 (6 bases). CDR3 size: 15 residues. Trimming stripped 5 bases from V and 4 bases from J, with 17 bases between. Here the CDR3 reads CASSAYSDRIYGYTS. DNA for the CDR3: TGTGCCAGCAGTGCGTACTCGGACAGAATCTATGGCTACACCTCC.

This chain joins TRBV29-1 and TRBJ2-7, with no clear D. Trimming took 4 bases from V and 3 from J, leaving 7 bases between them. The CDR3 contains 11 residues. The germline V gene has CDR1 SQVTM and CDR2 ANQGSEA. The CDR3 bases are TGCAGCGTTGTAGGTGGCTACGAGCAGTACTTC. Encoded protein: CSVVGGYEQYF.

Many counts were recorded for this clonotype. The rearrangement joins TRBV6-1 to TRBJ2-5; 9 positions agree with TRBD1. CDR1 is MNHNS, CDR2 SASEGT, per germline. The V segment lost 6 bases and the J segment 1 base; nucleotides outside the gene matches: 3. This CDR3 has 14 residues. In DNA form, the CDR3 reads TGTGCCAGCAGGCCACAGGGGGCCCAAGAGACCCAGTACTTC. This translates into CASRPQGAQETQYF.

In this sample, this clonotype turned up once. This chain connects TRBV6-1 to TRBJ2-7, with TRBD1 identical over 9 bases. In germline, CDR1 is MNHNS, CDR2 SASEGT. V lost 3 bases and J lost 2; bases outside the gene matches: 5. The CDR3 is 15 residues long. The CDR3 loop is CASSERGTGTYEQYF. CDR3 nucleotides: TGTGCCAGCAGTGAGAGGGGGACAGGGACCTACGAGCAGTACTTC.

Only a few counts were recorded for this clonotype. V and J are TRBV7-3 and TRBJ1-1; 7 bases align to TRBD1. V was pared by 5 bases and J by 2 bases, with 2 bases of the junction left unmatched. CDR1 SGHTA and CDR2 FQGTGA come from the germline V gene. There are 13 residues in the CDR3. The CDR3 nucleotides read TGTGCCAGCAGCCGGGACAGAAACACTGAAGCTTTCTTT. Translated: CASSRDRNTEAFF. The full variable domain, rest sourced from reference TRBV7-3 and TRBJ1-1, is GAGVSQTPSNKVTEKGKYVELRCDPISGHTALYWYRQSLGQGPEFLIYFQGTGAADDSGLPNDRFFAVRPEGSVSTLKIQRTERGDSAVYLCASSRDRNTEAFFGQGTRLTVV.

The sample holds many counts of this clonotype. The rearrangement joins TRBV6-5 to TRBJ1-1; tentatively, D is TRBD1 (5 bases). Between the trimmed V and J ends, which lost 5 bases and 5 bases, there was a span of 15 bases. There are 14 residues in the CDR3. Germline V gives CDR1 MNHEY, CDR2 SVGAGI. The CDR3 DNA is TGTGCCAGCAGTCAGAATCGGGGGAGAACTGAAGCTTTCTTT. This translates into CASSQNRGRTEAFF.

The V and J genes are TRBV6-2 or TRBV6-3 and TRBJ2-5, with a tentative D call TRBD1 (5 bases). The V and J ends lost 6 bases and 2 bases respectively, with 16 bases between them. Per germline, CDR1 MNHEY and CDR2 SVGEGT. This CDR3 has 15 residues. CDR3 sequence (DNA): TGTGCCAGCAGGGGATCAGGGCGGCGGCAAGAGACCCAGTACTTC. Protein: CASRGSGRRQETQYF.

The genes are TRBV20-1 and TRBJ1-1, with D tentatively TRBD1 (5 bases). V was pared by 1 base and J by 2 bases, with 11 bases between. This CDR3 contains 14 residues. The V gene's germline CDR1 is DFQATT and CDR2 SNEGSKA (reference sequence). The CDR3 coding sequence is TGCAGTGCTAGAGGCCTGACAGATAACACTGAAGCTTTCTTT. Protein: CSARGLTDNTEAFF.

The chain couples TRBV7-2 to TRBJ2-7; TRBD2 matches at 8 bases. The V gene end was trimmed by 5 bases and the J gene end by 2 bases; junction bases not matched to a gene: 5. The CDR3 contains 14 residues. Germline-derived CDR1 and CDR2 are SGHTA and FQGNSA. The CDR3 region is CASSAVGLAYEQYF. In DNA form, the CDR3 reads TGTGCCAGCAGCGCGGTGGGACTAGCCTACGAGCAGTACTTC.

This clonotype occurred a few times. This chain joins TRBV2 and TRBJ1-2; D might be TRBD1 (6 bases). V shed 4 bases and J shed 4 bases, with 16 bases lying between them. The CDR3 loop spans 15 amino acids. The germline V gene has CDR1 SNHLY and CDR2 FYNNEI. Here the CDR3 reads CASSGQAVIGYGYTF. The CDR3 DNA reads TGTGCCAGCAGTGGACAGGCGGTTATCGGCTATGGCTACACCTTC.

At least ten counts were recorded for this clonotype. This chain links TRBV7-8 with TRBJ2-7; 7 bases are a match to TRBD1. Germline loops: CDR1 SGHVS, CDR2 FQNEAQ. There are 14 residues in the CDR3. Trimming removed 4 bases from V and 0 bases from J; junction bases left unmatched: 3. In DNA form, the CDR3 reads TGTGCCAGCAGCTCTACAGGGGTCTCCTACGAGCAGTACTTC. This encodes CASSSTGVSYEQYF.

The chain joins TRBV29-1 to TRBJ1-1; perhaps TRBD1 as D (5 bases). Germline CDR1 SQVTM, CDR2 ANQGSEA. Trimming removed 1 base from V and 0 bases from J, with 9 bases in between. This CDR3 spans 14 amino acids. The CDR3 DNA reads as TGCAGCGTTGAAGCAGGGAACATGAACACTGAAGCTTTCTTT. This sequence encodes CSVEAGNMNTEAFF.

The chain employs TRBV7-2 and TRBJ2-7; D might be TRBD2 (6 bases). The ends were cut back, 4 bases at V and 4 bases at J, with 17 bases in the middle. The germline V gene has CDR1 SGHTA and CDR2 FQGNSA. This CDR3 is built from 15 residues. CDR3 in amino acids: CASSYGWGRTYEQYF. The CDR3 DNA reads TGTGCCAGCAGCTACGGGTGGGGGAGGACGTACGAGCAGTACTTC.

The sample holds many counts of this clonotype. The chain couples TRBV6-1 to TRBJ2-7, with D perhaps assigned TRBD1 or TRBD2 (6 bases each). This CDR3 has 15 residues. Germline V gene lookup returns CDR1 MNHNS and CDR2 SASEGT. V shed 8 bases and J shed 0 bases, with 17 bases lying between them. The CDR3 sequence: CASAGQGTYSYEQYF. In DNA form, the CDR3 reads TGTGCCAGCGCTGGGCAGGGGACTTACTCCTACGAGCAGTACTTC.

This clonotype was counted ten times or more. This chain links TRBV7-9 with TRBJ2-7, with D tentatively TRBD1 (6 bases). This CDR3 spans 14 amino acids. The V end was cut by 4 bases, the J end by 3 bases, with 13 bases between. Germline V gene lookup returns CDR1 SEHNR and CDR2 FQNEAQ (reference sequence). The CDR3 reads CASSSRGTSYEQYF. CDR3 bases: TGTGCCAGCAGCTCGAGGGGGACAAGCTACGAGCAGTACTTC.

J is TRBJ1-3 and V is TRBV19, with 10 bases lining up with TRBD1. With 8 bases clipped from V and 2 bases from J, the junction kept 3 bases outside the gene matches. CDR1 and CDR2 from the germline V gene are LNHDA and SQIVND (reference sequence). The CDR3 is 14 amino acids. The CDR3 region is CASSGQGAGNTIYF. CDR3 DNA: TGTGCCAGTTCCGGACAGGGGGCTGGAAACACCATATATTTT.

V is TRBV10-3 and J is TRBJ1-1; D is unclear. Germline V gene data show CDR1 as ENHRY and CDR2 as SYGVKD. The CDR3 runs 11 residues. Trimming left V 8 bases short and J 1 base short, with 5 bases between. CDR3 bases: TGTGCCATCCGAGAGAACACTGAAGCTTTCTTT. Protein product: CAIRENTEAFF.

This chain joins TRBV29-1 and TRBJ2-1; 8 bases map to TRBD2. V lost 1 base to trimming and J lost 4 bases; unmatched junction nucleotides: 6. The CDR3 loop spans 15 amino acids. The germline V gene has CDR1 SQVTM and CDR2 ANQGSEA. Here the CDR3 reads CSVEGSIAGYNEQFF. CDR3 DNA: TGCAGCGTTGAAGGTTCGATAGCGGGGTACAATGAGCAGTTCTTC.

V usage is TRBV25-1 and J usage is TRBJ2-2; possible D gene TRBD1, 5 bases. There are 15 residues in the CDR3. Germline CDR1 MGHDK, CDR2 SYGVNS. Trimming shortened V by 4 bases and J by 0 bases, and 9 bases separated the two germline ends. CDR3 coding DNA: TGTGCCAGCAGTGCTGACAGATCGAACACCGGGGAGCTGTTTTTT. Residues: CASSADRSNTGELFF.

The table lists this clonotype with many counts. The J gene is TRBJ2-3, the V gene TRBV30, with 7 positions matching TRBD2. Trimming removed 5 bases from V and 4 bases from J; junction bases left unmatched: 3. The CDR3 consists of 12 residues. Per germline, CDR1 GTSNPN and CDR2 SVGIG (reference sequence). CDR3 sequence: CAWLGGADTQYF. As DNA, the CDR3 is TGTGCCTGGCTGGGGGGGGCAGATACGCAGTATTTT.